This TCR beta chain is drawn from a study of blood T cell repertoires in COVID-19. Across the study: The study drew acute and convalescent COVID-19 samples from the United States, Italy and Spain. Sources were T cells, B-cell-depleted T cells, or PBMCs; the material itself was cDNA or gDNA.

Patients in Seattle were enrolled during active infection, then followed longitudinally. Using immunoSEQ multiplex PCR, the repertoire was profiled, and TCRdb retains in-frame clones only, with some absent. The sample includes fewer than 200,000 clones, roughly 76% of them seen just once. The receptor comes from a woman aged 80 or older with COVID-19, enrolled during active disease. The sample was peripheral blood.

The CDR3 sequence: CASSTGRYTEAFF. The CDR3 coding sequence is TGTGCCAGTAGTACCGGGAGGTACACTGAAGCTTTCTTT. The gene calls are TRBV19 and TRBJ1-1, with D unclear. Between the trimmed V and J ends, which lost 4 bases and 3 bases, there was a span of 9 bases. The CDR3 is 13 amino acids. The germline gives CDR1 LNHDA, CDR2 SQIVND (reference sequence).